Listed below are T cell receptor beta chains from one sample, sequenced in a study of T-cell memory formation after mild COVID-19. TCRdb reprocessed the 5' RACE reads via MiXCR and lists one record per CDR3 protein. The sample includes about 400,000 distinct CDR3 sequences, 20% to 25% seen only once; the top ten take roughly 9.7%. Sequencing input: PBMCs or a T cell subset sorted from them (not recorded which). The source of these receptors is an adult woman who had mild COVID-19 (a few samples of this study predate the infection). Cell type and time point are not known. The CDR3 runs from the conserved cysteine through the conserved F or W. The D gene is left open where the match is weak. Only some rows state a clone size, as once, few, many or a class for expanded clones.

TRBD2	TRBV7-2	TRBJ2-4	once	TGTGCCAGCAGCTTAGAGGTAGCGGGAGGGGAGGACATTCAGTACTTC	CASSLEVAGGEDIQYF
NA	TRBV7-2	TRBJ2-2	NA	TGTGCCAGCAGCTTAGATATCGGGGAGCTGTTTTTT	CASSLDIGELFF
NA	TRBV2	TRBJ1-4	NA	TGTGCCAGCAGTGAGGTCGACAGCTCTAATGAAAAACTGTTTTTT	CASSEVDSSNEKLFF
NA	TRBV9	TRBJ2-2	NA	TGTGCCAGCAGCTCCTCGTCCACCGGGGAGCTGTTTTTT	CASSSSSTGELFF
TRBD2	TRBV2	TRBJ2-5	NA	TGTGCCAGCAGTGAACAGCGGGGGAGCCAAGAGACCCAGTACTTC	CASSEQRGSQETQYF
TRBD2	TRBV3-1	TRBJ2-7	few	TGTGCCAGCAGCCAAGCCCTTACTAGCGGGGGTTCCTACGAGCAGTACTTC	CASSQALTSGGSYEQYF
NA	TRBV5-1	TRBJ2-7	few	TGCGCCAGCAGTCGGGACATATATTACGAGCAGTACTTC	CASSRDIYYEQYF
TRBD2	TRBV20-1	TRBJ2-7	few	TGCAGTGCTTCCGGGACTAGCGGAGCCTACGAGCAGTACTTC	CSASGTSGAYEQYF
TRBD2	TRBV5-1	TRBJ2-3	few	TGCGCCAGCAGCTTGAGCGGGGAGAGGCGGGGTACGCAGTATTTT	CASSLSGERRGTQYF
NA	TRBV6-1	TRBJ1-5	once	TGTGCCAGCAGTGGCTGGACGGGCGATCAGCCCCAGCATTTT	CASSGWTGDQPQHF
TRBD1	TRBV20-1	TRBJ1-1	NA	TGCAGTGCTAGAACCGACAGGGACACTGAAGCTTTCTTT	CSARTDRDTEAFF
NA	TRBV24-1	TRBJ2-1	NA	TGTGCCACCAGTGATTTCGGGGGCGGCGGGGTCAATGAGCAGTTCTTC	CATSDFGGGGVNEQFF
NA	TRBV27	TRBJ1-2	NA	TGTGCCAGCAGTTCTGTGAGACAGGTCTTAGCTAACTATGGCTACACCTTC	CASSSVRQVLANYGYTF
TRBD1	TRBV7-2	TRBJ1-2	NA	TGTGCCAGCAGCTTCGTCAGGGGGGACTATGGCTACACCTTC	CASSFVRGDYGYTF
TRBD1	TRBV2	TRBJ1-5	few	TGTGCCAGCACCGAGAACAGGGGGCGAATCCAGCCCCAGCATTTT	CASTENRGRIQPQHF
TRBD1	TRBV12-3/TRBV12-4	TRBJ2-5	NA	TGTGCCAGCAGTCGATCAGACAGGGGGCTAGAGACCCAGTACTTC	CASSRSDRGLETQYF
NA	TRBV15	TRBJ2-5	few	TGTGCCACCAGCAGAGATATGGGAAGACAAGAGACCCAGTACTTC	CATSRDMGRQETQYF
NA	TRBV5-5	TRBJ2-1	NA	TGTGCCAGCAGCTTGGATTCCGACTTCCTCTCCTACAATGAGCAGTTCTTC	CASSLDSDFLSYNEQFF
NA	TRBV19	TRBJ1-1	NA	TGTGCCAGTAGCCCGGGGAGGGCTACTGAAGCTTTCTTT	CASSPGRATEAFF
TRBD1	TRBV6-5	TRBJ2-3	few	TGTGCCAGCAGTCAGTACAGGGGCAGCACAGATACGCAGTATTTT	CASSQYRGSTDTQYF
NA	TRBV7-2	TRBJ2-3	many	TGTGCCAGCAGCCCAGGTGGGGTTTACACAGATACGCAGTATTTT	CASSPGGVYTDTQYF
TRBD1	TRBV5-5	TRBJ2-3	NA	TGTGCCAGCAGCGTCCGGGACAGGGGCACAGATACGCAGTATTTT	CASSVRDRGTDTQYF
NA	TRBV25-1	TRBJ1-1	NA	TGTGCCAGCAGTGGCCCAACGTTCACTGAAGCTTTCTTT	CASSGPTFTEAFF
NA	TRBV6-5	TRBJ1-5	NA	TGTGCCAGCAGTTACTCCCCATCAGGGACCCAGCATTTT	CASSYSPSGTQHF
NA	TRBV6-2/TRBV6-3	TRBJ2-7	few	TGTGCCAGCAGTTACTCCTCCACCGAGCAGTACTTC	CASSYSSTEQYF
NA	TRBV11-2	TRBJ2-2	few	TGTGCCAGCAGCAACTGGCGGGAAGGCCCCGGGGAGCTGTTTTTT	CASSNWREGPGELFF
NA	TRBV7-2	TRBJ2-3	NA	TGTGCCAGCAGCTTAGCGCTGGGGCCAGATACGCAGTATTTT	CASSLALGPDTQYF
TRBD1	TRBV27	TRBJ1-1	few	TGTGCCAGCAGGGCGACAGGGAGGAACACTGAAGCTTTCTTT	CASRATGRNTEAFF
TRBD2	TRBV12-3/TRBV12-4	TRBJ2-7	few	TGTGCCAGCAGTCGGGTAGCGGGGGGCCCCTACGAGCAGTACTTC	CASSRVAGGPYEQYF
NA	TRBV25-1	TRBJ2-6	few	TGTGCCAGCAGTGTACCCAGGGACTCTGGGGCCAACGTCCTGACTTTC	CASSVPRDSGANVLTF
NA	TRBV12-3/TRBV12-4	TRBJ1-1	few	TGTGCCAGCAGAGTTGACACTGAAGCTTTCTTT	CASRVDTEAFF